This T cell receptor beta chain comes out of a study of tumor and adjacent non-tumor tissue in lung cancer. Across the whole study: Around 4.4 million productive TCRbeta reads were obtained per sample on average.

This sample's RNA came from whole unsorted tissue. Three rounds of nested PCR, following a modified ARM-PCR protocol, produced the TCRbeta library. TCRdb reprocessed the multiplex PCR reads via MiXCR and lists one record per CDR3 protein. This table holds some 120,000 distinct CDR3 sequences, over 65% found once. This CDR3 has 17 amino acids. Germline V CDR1 and CDR2: LGHNA, YNFKEQ. Trimming cost V 1 base and J 8 bases; bases outside gene matches: 11. There are many counts of this clonotype. The receptor was isolated from a man aged 30-40 years with non-small cell lung cancer. Sequenced: lung tumor tissue. V and J are TRBV4-2 and TRBJ1-6; TRBD1 agrees at 7 bases. CDR3 loop: CASSQVQTGNVYSPLHF. The CDR3 bases are TGTGCCAGCAGCCAAGTTCAGACAGGGAATGTATATTCACCCCTCCACTTT.